These T cell receptor beta chains were read from a single sample in a study of early T cells in non-severe SARS-CoV-2 infection. MiXCR, applied by TCRdb to the 5' RACE reads, yields one record per CDR3 protein. The sample shows more than 75,000 distinct CDR3 sequences, about 13% of them seen only once. Sequencing was done on a sample of whole blood. Every receptor here comes from an adult who was a healthcare worker with PCR-confirmed SARS-CoV-2 infection or an uninfected control (not recorded which). Each CDR3 is given with its conserved first and last residue. The order of the fields is J gene, clone size, D gene, V gene, CDR3 DNA, CDR3 protein. D genes are given only for firm matches. Not all rows give a size; the values are once, few, many and, for expanded clones, a class.

>TRBJ1-5|NA|NA|TRBV6-6
TGTGCCAGCAGGAAGACATTAGGTCAGCCCCAGCATTTT
CASRKTLGQPQHF
>TRBJ2-7|NA|TRBD1|TRBV4-1
TGCGCCAGCAGCCATGGGACAGAGGGCTACGAGCAGTACTTC
CASSHGTEGYEQYF
>TRBJ2-3|NA|NA|TRBV5-1
TGCGTCAGCAGCTTGAGCGGGCCCAGGGCAGATACGCAGTATTTT
CVSSLSGPRADTQYF
>TRBJ2-3|many|NA|TRBV28
TGTGCCAGCGGGCCAGCCAGCACAGATACGCAGTATTTT
CASGPASTDTQYF
>TRBJ1-4|few|NA|TRBV20-1
TGCAGTGCTAGCCAGGGTAATGAAAAACTGTTTTTT
CSASQGNEKLFF
>TRBJ1-5|few|NA|TRBV7-2
TGTGCCAGCAGCCCCCGGACTAATCAGCCCCAGCATTTT
CASSPRTNQPQHF
>TRBJ2-7|NA|NA|TRBV28
TGTGCCAGCAGTTTATCTACAAAGATAACCTACGAGCAGTACTTC
CASSLSTKITYEQYF
>TRBJ2-5|NA|NA|TRBV29-1
TGCAGCTTGTCCCGGGAAAGGGGGGAGACCCAGTACTTC
CSLSRERGETQYF
>TRBJ2-7|many|TRBD1|TRBV7-2
TGTGCCAGCAGCTTAGGGACAGGGTCCTACGAGCAGTACTTC
CASSLGTGSYEQYF
>TRBJ2-7|few|NA|TRBV20-1
TGCAGTGCTAGAGGGAGTGGGGGCTTGGGGCAGCACTCCTACGAGCAGTACTTC
CSARGSGGLGQHSYEQYF
>TRBJ1-1|few|TRBD1|TRBV5-1
TGCGCCAGCAGCCTGGGAGACAGGGGCGAAGCTTTCTTT
CASSLGDRGEAFF
>TRBJ2-6|NA|NA|TRBV5-1
TGCGCCAGCAGCCCGGTGACTTCTGGGGCCAACGTCCTGACTTTC
CASSPVTSGANVLTF
>TRBJ1-1|few|TRBD1|TRBV18
TGTGCCAGCTCACCGCGGACAGGGGAGAACACTGAAGCTTTCTTT
CASSPRTGENTEAFF
>TRBJ2-3|many|TRBD2|TRBV7-2
TGTGCCAGCAGCTTAATAGGGCTAGCGGGGGCAGATACGCAGTATTTT
CASSLIGLAGADTQYF
>TRBJ1-6|few|NA|TRBV7-2
TGTGCCAGCAGCTCTGGGCCCAGGGGAAGGAACAATTCACCCCTCCACTTT
CASSSGPRGRNNSPLHF
>TRBJ1-4|many|NA|TRBV30
TGTGCCTGGGAGAGGGGAGGTGAAAAACTGTTTTTT
CAWERGGEKLFF
>TRBJ1-2|NA|NA|TRBV7-3
TGTGCCAGCAGCTTACAGGGGTGGGAATATGGCTACACCTTC
CASSLQGWEYGYTF
>TRBJ2-1|few|TRBD1|TRBV20-1
TGCAGTGCGCGCGGACAGGGGTACAATGAGCAGTTCTTC
CSARGQGYNEQFF
>TRBJ2-1|NA|NA|TRBV6-5
TGTGCCAGCAGTTACTCCAATGAGCAGTTCTTC
CASSYSNEQFF
>TRBJ2-5|many|NA|TRBV7-6
TGTGCCAGCAGCTTAGCGTTTGTGGAGACCCAGTACTTC
CASSLAFVETQYF
>TRBJ2-7|many|NA|TRBV7-9
TGTGCCAGCAGCTTAAGGGACAATAGCTACGAGCAGTACTTC
CASSLRDNSYEQYF
>TRBJ2-6|many|NA|TRBV2
TGTGCCAGCAGTGACATCACCTCTGGGGCCAACGTCCTGACTTTC
CASSDITSGANVLTF
>TRBJ2-7|NA|TRBD1|TRBV12-3/TRBV12-4
TGTGCCAGCAGCCCTGGACAGGGTCTAACGAAGTACTTC
CASSPGQGLTKYF
>TRBJ1-1|many|NA|TRBV27
TGTGCCAGCAGTTTTTTTGGAGGGCCGAACACTGAAGCTTTCTTT
CASSFFGGPNTEAFF
>TRBJ2-1|few|TRBD1|TRBV5-1
TGCGCCAGCAGTTTTCAGGGGGAGTACAATGAGCAGTTCTTC
CASSFQGEYNEQFF
>TRBJ2-2|many|TRBD2|TRBV15
TGTGCCACCAGCAGAGGACTAGCGGGTCCCGTAAACACCGGGGAGCTGTTTTTT
CATSRGLAGPVNTGELFF
>TRBJ1-6|many|NA|TRBV6-6
TGTGCCAGCAGTTACTCGCTCCGGGACACTTATTCACCCCTCCACTTT
CASSYSLRDTYSPLHF
>TRBJ2-3|once|NA|TRBV6-1
TGTGCCACCGGGTGGGGGCCTAGCACAGATACGCAGTATTTT
CATGWGPSTDTQYF
>TRBJ1-1|NA|NA|TRBV28
TGTGCCAGCAGTTTGGTAGACCCCCGACGGGAAGCTTTCTTT
CASSLVDPRREAFF